Shown below are 29 T cell receptor beta chains from a single sample sequenced in a study of blood T cell repertoires in COVID-19. Data came from immunoSEQ multiplex PCR; TCRdb stores just in-frame clones and leaves some out. Here the sample spans about 220,000 clones, approximately 90% being singletons. The sample was PBMCs or T cells enriched from blood (not recorded which). The receptor source for this set is a woman aged 40 to 49 with acute COVID-19.

V is TRBV10-1 and J is TRBJ1-1; no firm D call. The CDR3 has 14 residues. V lost 3 bases to trimming and J lost 10 bases, with 18 bases between them. CDR1 and CDR2 from the germline V gene are WNHNN and SYGVQD (reference sequence). The CDR3 DNA sequence: TGCGCCAGCAGTGATCTGAAGGGAGGGCGAAGAGCTTTCTTT. This gives the protein CASSDLKGGRRAFF.

This clone was detected only once. V usage is TRBV29-1 and J usage is TRBJ2-5; D perhaps matches TRBD1 (6 bases). The CDR3 consists of 11 residues. The germline V gene has CDR1 SQVTM and CDR2 ANQGSEA. The DNA for the CDR3 is TGCAGTAAGGGGGTAGGAGAGACCCAGTACTTC. It encodes CSKGVGETQYF.

The gene calls are TRBV13 and TRBJ1-2; TRBD1 agrees at 9 bases. The CDR3 loop spans 17 amino acids. V lost 5 bases and J lost 7; bases outside the gene matches: 17. Germline-derived CDR1 and CDR2 are PRHDT and FYEKMQ (reference sequence). The CDR3: CASSLRRMDRGSPGYTF. The DNA for the CDR3 is TGTGCCAGCAGCCTCCGTAGGATGGACAGGGGATCTCCTGGCTACACCTTC.

This chain joins TRBV11-3 and TRBJ2-1, with D possibly matching TRBD1 (7 bases). In germline, CDR1 is SGHNT, CDR2 YENEEA. The CDR3 covers 15 residues. Trimming pared 5 bases from V and 0 bases from J, leaving 11 bases between. CDR3 loop: CASSPQGGSYNEQFF. The CDR3 DNA reads as TGTGCCAGCAGCCCCCAGGGGGGCTCCTACAATGAGCAGTTCTTC.

The chain uses TRBV7-2 and TRBJ2-3; D not certain. The V gene lost 4 bases and the J gene lost 0 bases, with 2 bases spanning the gap. Germline CDR1 reads SGHTA; CDR2 reads FQGNSA. CDR3 size: 12 residues. The CDR3 reads CASSSSTDTQYF. The CDR3 DNA sequence: TGTGCCAGCAGCTCTAGCACAGATACGCAGTATTTT.

The rearrangement uses TRBV19 and TRBJ2-3; the match to TRBD2 covers 13 bases. Per the germline V gene, CDR1 is LNHDA and CDR2 is SQIVND (reference sequence). After removal of 5 bases from V and 5 bases from J, the junction contained 10 bases not matched to a gene. This CDR3 has 17 residues. The CDR3 nucleotides are TGTGCCAGTAGTGACCGCCCGGGACTAGCGGGGCAAGATACGCAGTATTTT. Translation: CASSDRPGLAGQDTQYF. The whole variable domain, filled in from reference TRBV19 and TRBJ2-3, reads DGGITQSPKYLFRKEGQNVTLSCEQNLNHDAMYWYRQDPGQGLRLIYYSQIVNDFQKGDIAEGYSVSREKKESFPLTVTSAQKNPTAFYLCASSDRPGLAGQDTQYFGPGTRLTVL.

The V gene is TRBV11-2, the J gene TRBJ1-1, with a weak D call TRBD1 (6 bases). V was trimmed by 4 bases and J by 1 base, leaving 19 bases between them. The CDR3 length is 17 residues. From germline, CDR1 is SGHAT and CDR2 FQNNGV. The CDR3 nucleotides read TGTGCCAGCAGCTATCTCCCGCGCCAGGGGCCGAACACTGAAGCTTTCTTT. Amino acids: CASSYLPRQGPNTEAFF.

V gene TRBV12-3 or TRBV12-4 combines with J gene TRBJ2-4; D may be TRBD1 (5 bases). The CDR3 extends over 12 amino acids. The germline V and J ends were trimmed by 6 bases and 5 bases, with 8 bases remaining between them. DNA of the CDR3: TGTGCCAGCAGAGGGGCGGAAAACATTCAGTACTTC. Translating gives CASRGAENIQYF.

As to this clone: Distinct nucleotide sequences in the sample also encode this CDR3. This chain links TRBV11-2 with TRBJ1-2, with a possible D match to TRBD1 (5 bases). V was pared by 3 bases and J by 5 bases, with 10 bases between. The length of the CDR3 is 13 residues. Germline assignment: CDR1 SGHAT and CDR2 FQNNGV. The CDR3 DNA reads as TGTGCCAGCAGCTTGGCGGGGGGGTATGGCTACACCTTC. This encodes CASSLAGGYGYTF.

V and J are TRBV4-3 and TRBJ1-1; D unclear. Trimming removed 0 bases from V and 3 bases from J, with 8 bases in between. This CDR3 is 14 amino acids long. Germline V gene sequence: CDR1 LGHNA, CDR2 YSLEER. CDR3 bases: TGCGCCAGCAGCCAAGATGGGGAGTACACTGAAGCTTTCTTT. Protein: CASSQDGEYTEAFF.

The V gene is TRBV5-1, the J gene TRBJ2-7; 12 positions match TRBD1. With 4 bases clipped from V and 4 bases from J, the junction kept 6 bases outside the gene matches. CDR3 length equals 15 residues. Germline V CDR1 and CDR2: SGHRS, YFSETQ. CDR3 in amino acids: CASSQGTGGWYEQYF. The CDR3 coding sequence is TGCGCCAGCAGCCAAGGGACAGGGGGCTGGTACGAGCAGTACTTC.

This sequence joins TRBV3-1 (or the pseudogene TRBV3-2) and TRBJ1-6; D may be TRBD1 (6 bases). Per germline, CDR1 LGHDT and CDR2 YNNKEL (reference sequence). Trimming removed 0 bases from V and 12 bases from J, with 15 bases in between. The CDR3 is made up of 15 amino acids. CDR3 in DNA: TGTGCCAGCAGCCAAGAGACAGGCTCCTGGCGACCCCTCCACTTT. It is translated as CASSQETGSWRPLHF.

The CDR3, as DNA: TGTGCCAGCAGTGAACCCCGGCGGGGCTACACCTTC. It encodes CASSEPRRGYTF. This chain joins TRBV6-1 and TRBJ1-2; no definite D call. CDR1 and CDR2 (germline): MNHNS, SASEGT. This CDR3 is 12 amino acids long. Trimming left V 2 bases short and J 8 bases short, with 9 bases between.

The chain couples TRBV4-3 to TRBJ2-5, with D tentatively TRBD1 (6 bases). V was cut by 4 bases and J by 1 base, with 19 bases left in between. Germline V CDR1 and CDR2: LGHNA, YSLEER. The CDR3 loop spans 17 amino acids. Here the CDR3 reads CASSLVARAGVQETQYF. The DNA for the CDR3 is TGCGCCAGCAGCCTAGTGGCGCGTGCAGGGGTCCAAGAGACCCAGTACTTC.

The chain recombines TRBV27 with TRBJ1-1; the D gene is possibly TRBD1 (5 bases). Trimming removed 1 base from V and 4 bases from J, with 10 bases in between. Germline V gene lookup returns CDR1 MNHEY and CDR2 SMNVEV (reference sequence). This CDR3 region has 14 residues. CDR3 in DNA: TGTGCCAGCAGTTTATTATACGGGGGCACTGAAGCTTTCTTT. Translated, it gives CASSLLYGGTEAFF.

This rearrangement joins TRBV9 to TRBJ1-4, with D perhaps matching TRBD1 (5 bases). Germline V gene lookup returns CDR1 SGDLS and CDR2 YYNGEE. CDR3 size: 14 residues. Trimming left V 0 bases short and J 8 bases short, with 11 bases between. The CDR3 loop reads CASSVAGEREKLFF. The CDR3, as DNA: TGTGCCAGCAGCGTAGCGGGGGAGCGCGAAAAACTGTTTTTT.

The J gene is TRBJ1-1, the V gene TRBV5-1, with D possibly TRBD1 on 5 matching bases. CDR3 length: 14 amino acids. Germline values: CDR1 SGHRS, CDR2 YFSETQ. V was shortened by 0 bases and J by 3 bases, with 9 bases between the two germline ends. CDR3 region: CASSLGQKYTEAFF. For the CDR3, the DNA is TGCGCCAGCAGCTTGGGACAGAAGTACACTGAAGCTTTCTTT.

The CDR3 bases are TGTGCCAGTAGTATCGAAGGGGGCTATGGCTACACCTTC. This codes for CASSIEGGYGYTF. The J gene is TRBJ1-2, the V gene TRBV19; perhaps TRBD1 as D (6 bases). Germline values: CDR1 LNHDA, CDR2 SQIVND (reference sequence). V was trimmed by 3 bases and J by 4 bases, leaving 9 bases between them. The CDR3 has 13 amino acids.

This chain uses TRBV5-4 with TRBJ1-6; TRBD1 matches at 7 bases. Unmatched junction bases numbered 3, after V lost 5 bases and J lost 7 bases. The germline V gene has CDR1 SGHNT and CDR2 YYREEE (reference sequence). The CDR3 has 13 amino acids. CDR3 sequence reads: CASRPDRNSPLHF. The CDR3 region has the DNA TGTGCCAGCAGGCCGGACAGGAATTCACCCCTCCACTTT.

The chain links TRBV7-3 to TRBJ2-1, with TRBD1 as a possible D gene (6 bases). Trimming left V 2 bases short and J 2 bases short, with 13 bases between. The CDR3 consists of 16 residues. Per germline, CDR1 SGHTA and CDR2 FQGTGA. CDR3 coding DNA: TGTGCCAGCAGCTTATCCGGGACAAGTCCCTACAATGAGCAGTTCTTC. The encoded protein is CASSLSGTSPYNEQFF.

The chain employs TRBV3-1 (or the pseudogene TRBV3-2) and TRBJ1-1; a weak D match, TRBD1 (5 bases). Germline loops: CDR1 LGHDT, CDR2 YNNKEL (reference sequence). The CDR3 covers 20 residues. Between the trimmed V and J ends, which lost 4 bases and 2 bases, there was a span of 29 bases. The CDR3 DNA reads TGTGCCAGCAGCCCCCTCCAGCAGGCCCTTTTGACCAGGGTCAACACTGAAGCTTTCTTT. Its translation is CASSPLQQALLTRVNTEAFF.

The rearrangement links TRBV4-1 to TRBJ1-4; perhaps TRBD1 as D (5 bases). Trimming left V 0 bases short and J 4 bases short, with 12 bases between. Germline assignment: CDR1 MGHRA and CDR2 YSYEKL. CDR3 length: 16 residues. The CDR3, as DNA: TGCGCCAGCAGCCAAGATAGTGGGAGGGGTAATGAAAAACTGTTTTTT. It encodes CASSQDSGRGNEKLFF.

The chain joins TRBV19 to TRBJ1-1; 7 bases line up with TRBD1. This CDR3 comprises 13 residues. Trimming removed 4 bases from V and 2 bases from J; junction bases left unmatched: 1. Germline V gives CDR1 LNHDA, CDR2 SQIVND (reference sequence). CDR3 region: CASSNRGNTEAFF. CDR3 sequence (DNA): TGTGCCAGTAGTAACAGGGGCAACACTGAAGCTTTCTTT.

The chain uses TRBV7-9 and TRBJ2-2, with 8 bases lining up with TRBD2. Unmatched junction bases numbered 10, after V lost 5 bases and J lost 5 bases. The CDR3 loop spans 16 amino acids. From germline, CDR1 is SEHNR and CDR2 FQNEAQ (reference sequence). This CDR3 is CASSHAGTSKTGELFF. The CDR3 DNA sequence: TGTGCCAGCAGCCACGCCGGGACTAGTAAGACCGGGGAGCTGTTTTTT.

The chain couples TRBV27 to TRBJ2-7; TRBD1 matches 7 bases. The CDR3 extends over 14 amino acids. J was trimmed by 3 bases and V by 5 bases; bases with no gene match: 7. The V gene's germline CDR1 is MNHEY and CDR2 SMNVEV (reference sequence). For the CDR3, the DNA is TGTGCCAGCAGTCCACAGGGGCCTATCTACGAGCAGTACTTC. It encodes CASSPQGPIYEQYF.

This chain joins TRBV5-6 and TRBJ2-1; 12 bases align to TRBD2. The CDR3 spans 16 residues. Per the germline V gene, CDR1 is SGHDT and CDR2 is YYEEEE. The V gene end was trimmed by 0 bases and the J gene end by 4 bases; junction bases not matched to a gene: 2. The CDR3 DNA is TGTGCCAGCAGCTTGGGGCTAGCGGGGGGGTACAATGAGCAGTTCTTC. Its protein product is CASSLGLAGGYNEQFF.

The rearrangement uses TRBV15 and TRBJ2-3; 11 nucleotides align to TRBD2. The length of the CDR3 is 18 residues. The germline gives CDR1 LNHNV, CDR2 YYDKDF (reference sequence). V shed 1 base, J shed 4 bases, and the junction held 10 bases outside the gene matches. CDR3 in amino acids: CATSRVPGLADLPDTQYF. The CDR3 region has the DNA TGTGCCACCAGCAGAGTACCGGGACTAGCGGATCTCCCAGATACGCAGTATTTT.

This rearrangement joins TRBV5-8 to TRBJ1-6, with D possibly matching TRBD1 (5 bases). This CDR3 spans 13 amino acids. The germline V gene has CDR1 SGHTS and CDR2 YDEGEE. The ends were cut back, 3 bases at V and 6 bases at J, with 7 bases in the middle. The CDR3 sequence is CASSSGGNSPLHF. Written as DNA, the CDR3 is TGTGCCAGCAGCTCCGGGGGTAATTCACCCCTCCACTTT. Based on the CDR3 plus reference TRBV5-8 and TRBJ1-6, the full variable domain is EAGVTQSPTHLIKTRGQQATLRCSPISGHTSVYWYQQALGLGLQFLLWYDEGEERNRGNFPPRFSGRQFPNYSSELNVNALELEDSALYLCASSSGGNSPLHFGNGTRLTVT.

This clone occurred once. V and J are TRBV5-4 and TRBJ2-5, with TRBD2 matching over 12 bases. In germline, CDR1 is SGHNT, CDR2 YYREEE (reference sequence). After removal of 4 bases from V and 1 base from J, the junction contained 5 bases not matched to a gene. CDR3 length: 16 amino acids. The CDR3 sequence: CASSVRLAGAQETQYF. The CDR3 region has the DNA TGTGCCAGCAGCGTACGACTAGCGGGGGCCCAAGAGACCCAGTACTTC.